Listed below are T cell receptor beta chains from one sample, sequenced in a study of blood T cells in healthy people across ages. TCRdb re-derived calls from the 5' RACE reads in MiXCR, one entry per CDR3 protein. The sample has over a million distinct CDR3 sequences, 42% seen once. Sequenced: blood. All receptors derive from a woman younger than 35 in good health. Both conserved end residues are part of each CDR3. D genes are given only for firm matches. Clone size is given for some rows only: seen once, a few or many times, or a class if the clone is expanded.

CASSQDKGSVLYEQYF	TGCGCCAGCAGCCAAGATAAGGGGTCAGTGCTCTACGAGCAGTACTTC	few	NA	TRBV4-1	TRBJ2-7
CSARDGTGSNYGYTF	TGCAGTGCTAGAGATGGGACAGGATCGAACTATGGCTACACCTTC	NA	TRBD1	TRBV20-1	TRBJ1-2
CASRLGSYQPQHF	TGTGCTAGTAGGCTGGGTTCATATCAGCCCCAGCATTTT	NA	NA	TRBV12-5	TRBJ1-5
CASRPGGRSAEAFF	TGCGCCAGCAGGCCCGGGGGGCGTTCAGCTGAAGCTTTCTTT	NA	NA	TRBV10-1	TRBJ1-1
CASSPRRPGSDEQFF	TGTGCCAGCAGCCCCCGGAGACCTGGGTCGGATGAGCAGTTCTTC	few	NA	TRBV3-1	TRBJ2-1
CATSREDGTSVTHEQFF	TGTGCCACCAGCAGAGAGGACGGGACTAGCGTCACCCATGAGCAGTTCTTC	NA	TRBD2	TRBV15	TRBJ2-1
CASGGYPRAGSNYGYTF	TGCGCCAGCGGCGGGTACCCCAGGGCAGGTAGTAACTATGGCTACACCTTC	NA	NA	TRBV4-1	TRBJ1-2
CASSEDRQVYGYTF	TGTGCCAGCAGTGAAGACAGACAGGTCTATGGCTACACCTTC	NA	NA	TRBV2	TRBJ1-2
CSAWVTYEQYF	TGCAGTGCTTGGGTTACCTACGAGCAGTACTTC	few	NA	TRBV20-1	TRBJ2-7
CASSLERSKETQYF	TGTGCCAGCAGCTTAGAGCGCTCTAAGGAGACCCAGTACTTC	NA	NA	TRBV7-9	TRBJ2-5
CATSVGGTHTDTQYF	TGTGCCACCAGTGTGGGGGGAACCCATACAGATACGCAGTATTTT	few	NA	TRBV24-1	TRBJ2-3
CASSLGYPQPNEKLFF	TGTGCCAGCAGCTTAGGCTACCCCCAGCCTAATGAAAAACTGTTTTTT	few	NA	TRBV7-8	TRBJ1-4